These 14 T cell receptor beta chains originate from one sample sequenced in a study of blood T cell repertoires in COVID-19 (TCRdb year 2020). Library method: the immunoSEQ multiplex PCR assay. TCRdb mirrors the immuneACCESS table, restricted to in-frame sequences. Some clones are absent from its copies; in checked studies, under half trace to an unresolved V gene, and the reason for the others is unknown. This sample holds more than 250,000 clones; around 90% were observed only once. About 6% of the sample goes to the ten largest clones. The specimen was PBMCs or T cells enriched from blood (not recorded which). Every receptor here comes from a woman aged 40 to 49 who had recovered from COVID-19.

The chain combines TRBV7-9 with TRBJ2-7; D is possibly TRBD2 (6 bases). The CDR3 is 17 amino acids. V was trimmed by 1 base and J by 6 bases, leaving 22 bases between them. Germline lookup yields CDR1 SEHNR and CDR2 FQNEAQ (reference sequence). CDR3 sequence (DNA): TGTGCCAGCAGCTTAGGTTGGGAGGCTCGAACGGGCGCCGAGCAGTACTTC. Its translation is CASSLGWEARTGAEQYF.

This sequence joins TRBV18 and TRBJ1-4; no definite D call. Germline loops: CDR1 KGHSH, CDR2 LQKENI. V was shortened by 1 base and J by 7 bases, with 16 bases between the two germline ends. The CDR3 is 16 residues long. The CDR3 bases are TGTGCCAGCTCACCACAGTCGGGGAGCACCCGTGAAAAACTGTTTTTT. This translates into CASSPQSGSTREKLFF. The full variable domain, in which reference TRBV18 and TRBJ1-4 provide the parts outside the CDR3, is NAGVMQNPRHLVRRRGQEARLRCSPMKGHSHVYWYRQLPEEGLKFMVYLQKENIIDESGMPKERFSAEFPKEGPSILRIQQVVRGDSAAYFCASSPQSGSTREKLFFGSGTQLSVL.

The V gene is TRBV10-2, the J gene TRBJ2-3, with D maybe TRBD1 (6 bases). The CDR3 runs 13 residues. The V gene lost 2 bases and the J gene lost 4 bases, with 7 bases spanning the gap. Germline lookup yields CDR1 WSHSY and CDR2 SAAADI. Here the CDR3 DNA reads TGCGCCAGCAGTGAGCAGGGGCCAGATACGCAGTATTTT. It is translated as CASSEQGPDTQYF.

This chain joins TRBV10-3 and TRBJ1-2; D may be TRBD1 (6 bases). This CDR3 has 14 residues. Germline V CDR1 and CDR2: ENHRY, SYGVKD. The V end was cut by 5 bases, the J end by 0 bases, with 10 bases between. CDR3: CAISSGQTNYGYTF. The CDR3 coding sequence is TGTGCCATCAGTAGCGGACAGACTAACTATGGCTACACCTTC.

Details on this clone: The same CDR3 arises from other DNA sequences in this sample as well. This chain joins TRBV19 and TRBJ1-1; no reliable D call. CDR1 is LNHDA, CDR2 SQIVND, per germline (reference sequence). The length of the CDR3 is 11 residues. With 7 bases removed from V and 1 base from J, the gap between germline ends came to 4 bases. The CDR3 spells CASKQNTEAFF. CDR3 coding DNA: TGTGCCAGTAAACAGAACACTGAAGCTTTCTTT.

V gene TRBV24-1 combines with J gene TRBJ2-5; 11 bases are shared with TRBD2. V was pared by 4 bases and J by 5 bases, with 20 bases of the junction left unmatched. Germline V CDR1 and CDR2: KGHDR, SFDVKD. The CDR3 length is 20 residues. CDR3 in amino acids: CATSESPHGDLAGGGETQYF. The CDR3 bases are TGTGCCACCAGTGAGTCTCCCCACGGGGATCTAGCGGGAGGCGGGGAGACCCAGTACTTC.

This clone was counted between two and nine times. The V gene is TRBV12-3 or TRBV12-4, the J gene TRBJ1-2, with 7 bases that match TRBD1. This CDR3 is built from 13 residues. V was clipped by 3 bases and J by 10 bases; unmatched bases: 8. The CDR3 loop is CASSFRTGTAYTF. The CDR3, as DNA: TGTGCCAGCAGTTTCCGTACCGGGACAGCCTACACCTTC.

The chain couples TRBV2 to TRBJ2-1, with 8 bases matching TRBD1. CDR3 length: 12 residues. The germline V gene encodes CDR1 SNHLY and CDR2 FYNNEI. Losses at the gene ends were 6 bases for V and 8 bases for J; bases not matched to a gene: 3. CDR3 protein: CASRDRVDEQFF. The CDR3 DNA follows: TGTGCCAGCAGGGACAGGGTGGATGAGCAGTTCTTC.

In its sample, this clone was seen a few times. The chain is built from TRBV4-1 and TRBJ1-2; the D gene is possibly TRBD1 (6 bases). This CDR3 has 14 amino acids. Trimming stripped 3 bases from V and 9 bases from J, with 17 bases between. The germline CDR1 and CDR2 sequences are MGHRA and YSYEKL. The CDR3 DNA follows: TGCGCCAGCAGCCAGGAATTTACAGGGATACGCTACACCTTC. This codes for CASSQEFTGIRYTF.

V gene TRBV15 combines with J gene TRBJ2-3; possible D gene TRBD1, 6 bases. V lost 2 bases to trimming and J lost 0 bases, with 12 bases between them. In germline, CDR1 is LNHNV, CDR2 YYDKDF (reference sequence). This CDR3 is built from 16 residues. The CDR3 loop reads CATSRTGQSSTDTQYF. CDR3 DNA sequence: TGTGCCACCAGCAGAACCGGACAGTCTAGCACAGATACGCAGTATTTT.

The chain uses TRBV7-6 and TRBJ2-3; D is ambiguous. CDR1 and CDR2 from the germline V gene are SGHVS and FNYEAQ. Trimming stripped 4 bases from V and 0 bases from J, with 8 bases between. CDR3 size: 14 residues. CDR3 protein: CASSSTSSTDTQYF. The CDR3 DNA follows: TGTGCCAGCAGCTCTACCTCGAGCACAGATACGCAGTATTTT.

Of note for this clone: The same CDR3 arises from other DNA sequences in this sample as well. The rearrangement joins TRBV19 to TRBJ2-1; 8 nucleotides line up with TRBD1. V was pared by 5 bases and J by 5 bases, with 5 bases of the junction left unmatched. Germline V lookup: CDR1 LNHDA, CDR2 SQIVND (reference sequence). This CDR3 is built from 14 residues. The CDR3: CASSARGPHNEQFF. The DNA for the CDR3 is TGTGCCAGTAGTGCCAGGGGGCCGCACAATGAGCAGTTCTTC.

The chain links TRBV28 to TRBJ2-3; weak D call: TRBD2 (6 bases). In germline, CDR1 is MDHEN, CDR2 SYDVKM. V was trimmed by 6 bases and J by 5 bases, leaving 18 bases between them. This CDR3 region has 15 residues. CDR3 sequence reads: CASRGTPKAGDTQYF. Here the CDR3 DNA reads TGTGCCAGCAGAGGGACTCCTAAAGCCGGAGATACGCAGTATTTT. Supplemented by reference TRBV28 and TRBJ2-3, the full variable domain reads DVKVTQSSRYLVKRTGEKVFLECVQDMDHENMFWYRQDPGLGLRLIYFSYDVKMKEKGDIPEGYSVSREKKERFSLILESASTNQTSMYLCASRGTPKAGDTQYFGPGTRLTVL.

V gene TRBV11-3 combines with J gene TRBJ2-7, with 9 positions matching TRBD2. J gave up 7 bases and V 8 bases, and 9 bases lay outside the gene matches. The CDR3 covers 13 residues. The germline V gene encodes CDR1 SGHNT and CDR2 YENEEA. This chain's CDR3 is CASSRGRAGEQYF. The CDR3 DNA reads as TGTGCCAGCTCCCGCGGGAGGGCCGGTGAGCAGTACTTC.